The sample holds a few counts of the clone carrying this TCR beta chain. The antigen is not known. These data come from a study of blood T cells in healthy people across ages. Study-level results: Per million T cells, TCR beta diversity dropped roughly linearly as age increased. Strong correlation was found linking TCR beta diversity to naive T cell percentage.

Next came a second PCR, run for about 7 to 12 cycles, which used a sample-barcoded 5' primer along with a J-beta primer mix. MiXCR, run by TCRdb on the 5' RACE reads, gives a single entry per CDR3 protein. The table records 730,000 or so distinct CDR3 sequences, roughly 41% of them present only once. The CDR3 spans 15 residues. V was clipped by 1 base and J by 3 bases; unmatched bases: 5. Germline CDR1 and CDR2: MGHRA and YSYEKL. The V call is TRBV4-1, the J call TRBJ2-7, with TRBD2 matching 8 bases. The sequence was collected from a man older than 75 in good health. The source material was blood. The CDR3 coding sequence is TGCGCCAGCAGCCAAGTAGCGGGGAGTATCTACGAGCAGTACTTC. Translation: CASSQVAGSIYEQYF.